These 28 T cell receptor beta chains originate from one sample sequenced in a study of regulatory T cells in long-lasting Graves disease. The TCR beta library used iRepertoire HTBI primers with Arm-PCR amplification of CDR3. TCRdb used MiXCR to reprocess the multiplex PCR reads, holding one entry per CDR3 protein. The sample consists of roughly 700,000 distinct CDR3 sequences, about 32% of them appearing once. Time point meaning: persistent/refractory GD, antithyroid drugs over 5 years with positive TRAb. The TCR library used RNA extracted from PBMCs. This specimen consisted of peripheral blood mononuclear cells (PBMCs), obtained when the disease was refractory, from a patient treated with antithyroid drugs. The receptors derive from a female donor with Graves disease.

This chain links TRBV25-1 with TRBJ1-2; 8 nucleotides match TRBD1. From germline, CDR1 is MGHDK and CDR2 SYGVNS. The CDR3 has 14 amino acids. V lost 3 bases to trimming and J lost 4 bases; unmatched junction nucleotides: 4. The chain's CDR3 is CASSDQGARYGYTF. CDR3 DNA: TGTGCCAGCAGTGACCAGGGGGCGCGCTATGGCTACACCTTC.

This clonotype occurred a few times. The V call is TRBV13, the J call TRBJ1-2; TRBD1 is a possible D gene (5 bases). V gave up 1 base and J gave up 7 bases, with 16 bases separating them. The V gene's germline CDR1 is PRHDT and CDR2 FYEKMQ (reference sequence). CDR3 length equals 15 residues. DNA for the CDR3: TGTGCCAGCAGCTTAGTGGAGGGGCCCGTGTCTGGCTACACCTTC. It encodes CASSLVEGPVSGYTF. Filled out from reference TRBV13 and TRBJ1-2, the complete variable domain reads AAGVIQSPRHLIKEKRETATLKCYPIPRHDTVYWYQQGPGQDPQFLISFYEKMQSDKGSIPDRFSAQQFSDYHSELNMSSLELGDSALYFCASSLVEGPVSGYTFGSGTRLTVV.

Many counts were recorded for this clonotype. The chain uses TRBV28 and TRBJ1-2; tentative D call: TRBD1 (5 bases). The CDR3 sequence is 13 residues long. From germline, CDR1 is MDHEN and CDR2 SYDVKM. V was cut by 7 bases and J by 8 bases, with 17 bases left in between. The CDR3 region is CASILTQGEGYTF. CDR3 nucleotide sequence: TGTGCCAGCATCTTGACCCAGGGAGAGGGCTACACCTTC.

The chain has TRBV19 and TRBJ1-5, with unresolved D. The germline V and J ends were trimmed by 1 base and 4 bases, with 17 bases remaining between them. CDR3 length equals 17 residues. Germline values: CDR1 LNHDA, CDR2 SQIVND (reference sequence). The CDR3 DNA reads TGTGCCAGTAGTATAGGGTTCCGTGGCTCATCGAATCAGCCCCAGCATTTT. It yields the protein CASSIGFRGSSNQPQHF.

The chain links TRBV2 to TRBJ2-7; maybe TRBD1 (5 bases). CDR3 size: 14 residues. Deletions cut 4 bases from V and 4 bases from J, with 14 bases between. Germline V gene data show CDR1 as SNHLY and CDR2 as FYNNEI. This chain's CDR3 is CASSGFVGDYEQYF. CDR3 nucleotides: TGTGCCAGCAGTGGGTTTGTAGGGGATTACGAGCAGTACTTC.

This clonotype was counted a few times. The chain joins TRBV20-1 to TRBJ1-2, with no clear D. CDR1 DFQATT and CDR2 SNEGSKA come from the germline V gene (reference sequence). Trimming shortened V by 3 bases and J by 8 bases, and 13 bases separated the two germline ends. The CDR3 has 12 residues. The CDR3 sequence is CSASDVGTGYTF. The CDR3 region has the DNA TGCAGTGCTAGTGATGTCGGCACCGGCTACACCTTC.

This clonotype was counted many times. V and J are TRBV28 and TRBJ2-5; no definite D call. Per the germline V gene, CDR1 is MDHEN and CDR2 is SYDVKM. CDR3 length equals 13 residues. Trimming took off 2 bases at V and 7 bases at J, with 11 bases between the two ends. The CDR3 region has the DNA TGTGCCAGCAGTTTAGGCGGCCCCGGGACCCAGTACTTC. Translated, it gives CASSLGGPGTQYF.

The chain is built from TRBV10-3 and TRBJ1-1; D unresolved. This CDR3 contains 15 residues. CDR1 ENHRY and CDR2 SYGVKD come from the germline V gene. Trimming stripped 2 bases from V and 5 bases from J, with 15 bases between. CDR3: CAISETDRGGTEAFF. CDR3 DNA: TGTGCCATCAGTGAGACAGATAGAGGAGGGACTGAAGCTTTCTTT.

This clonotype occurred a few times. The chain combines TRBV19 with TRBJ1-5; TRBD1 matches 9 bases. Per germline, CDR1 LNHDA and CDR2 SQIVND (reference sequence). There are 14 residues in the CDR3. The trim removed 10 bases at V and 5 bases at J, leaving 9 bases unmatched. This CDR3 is CAIGDRVFHQPQHF. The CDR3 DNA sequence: TGTGCCATCGGGGACAGGGTATTTCATCAGCCCCAGCATTTT.

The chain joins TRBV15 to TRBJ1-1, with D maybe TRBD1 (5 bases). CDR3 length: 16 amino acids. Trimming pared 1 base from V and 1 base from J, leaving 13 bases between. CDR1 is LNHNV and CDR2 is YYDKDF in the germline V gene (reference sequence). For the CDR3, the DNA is TGTGCCACCAGCAGAGGGGGGGAACTGACGAACACTGAAGCTTTCTTT. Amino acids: CATSRGGELTNTEAFF. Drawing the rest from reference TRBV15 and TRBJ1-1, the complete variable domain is DAMVIQNPRYQVTQFGKPVTLSCSQTLNHNVMYWYQQKSSQAPKLLFHYYDKDFNNEADTPDNFQSRRPNTSFCFLDIRSPGLGDTAMYLCATSRGGELTNTEAFFGQGTRLTVV.

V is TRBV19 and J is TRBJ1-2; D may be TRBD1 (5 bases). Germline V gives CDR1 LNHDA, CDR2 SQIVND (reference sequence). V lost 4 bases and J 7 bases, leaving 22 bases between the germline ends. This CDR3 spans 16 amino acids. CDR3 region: CASSSHPGRGGRGYTF. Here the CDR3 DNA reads TGTGCCAGTAGTAGCCACCCCGGGAGGGGAGGACGTGGCTACACCTTC.

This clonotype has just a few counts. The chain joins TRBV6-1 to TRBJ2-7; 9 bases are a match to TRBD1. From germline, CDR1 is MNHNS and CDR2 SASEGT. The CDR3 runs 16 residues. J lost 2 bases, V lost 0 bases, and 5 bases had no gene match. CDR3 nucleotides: TGTGCCAGCAGTGAAGCTAGGACAGGGGACCCCTACGAGCAGTACTTC. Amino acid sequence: CASSEARTGDPYEQYF.

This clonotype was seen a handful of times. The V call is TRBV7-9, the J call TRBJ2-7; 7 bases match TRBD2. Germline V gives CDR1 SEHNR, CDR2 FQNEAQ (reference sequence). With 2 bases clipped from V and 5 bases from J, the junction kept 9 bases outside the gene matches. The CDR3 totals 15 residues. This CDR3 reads CASSLLAGVGNEQYF. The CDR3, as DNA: TGTGCCAGCAGCTTATTGGCGGGGGTCGGGAACGAGCAGTACTTC.

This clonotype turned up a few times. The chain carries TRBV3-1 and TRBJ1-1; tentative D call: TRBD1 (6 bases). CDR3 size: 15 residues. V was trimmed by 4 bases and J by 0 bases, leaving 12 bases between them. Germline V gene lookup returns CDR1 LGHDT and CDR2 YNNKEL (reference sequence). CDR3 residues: CASSPRGSLNTEAFF. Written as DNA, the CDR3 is TGTGCCAGCAGCCCGAGGGGGTCCTTGAACACTGAAGCTTTCTTT.

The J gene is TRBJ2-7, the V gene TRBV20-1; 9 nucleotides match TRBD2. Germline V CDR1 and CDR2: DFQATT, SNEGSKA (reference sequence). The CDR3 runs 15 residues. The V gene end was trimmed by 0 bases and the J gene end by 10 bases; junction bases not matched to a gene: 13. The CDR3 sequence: CSAREVLAGRPLQYF. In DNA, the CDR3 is TGCAGTGCTAGAGAGGTCCTAGCGGGAAGGCCCCTTCAGTACTTC.

CDR3 coding DNA: TGTGCCAGCAGCTCCCGGACAGGACGCCAAGAGACCCAGTACTTC. Its protein product is CASSSRTGRQETQYF. V and J are TRBV7-9 and TRBJ2-5, with 7 positions matching TRBD1. J lost 1 base, V lost 4 bases, and 6 bases had no gene match. Per germline, CDR1 SEHNR and CDR2 FQNEAQ (reference sequence). This CDR3 has 15 residues.

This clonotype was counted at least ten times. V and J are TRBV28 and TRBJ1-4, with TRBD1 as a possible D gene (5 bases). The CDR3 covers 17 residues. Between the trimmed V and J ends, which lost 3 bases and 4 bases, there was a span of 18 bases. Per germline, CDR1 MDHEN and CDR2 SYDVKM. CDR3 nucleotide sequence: TGTGCCAGCAGTTTTTGGGGCAGGGCCTTCGGTAATGAAAAACTGTTTTTT. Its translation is CASSFWGRAFGNEKLFF.

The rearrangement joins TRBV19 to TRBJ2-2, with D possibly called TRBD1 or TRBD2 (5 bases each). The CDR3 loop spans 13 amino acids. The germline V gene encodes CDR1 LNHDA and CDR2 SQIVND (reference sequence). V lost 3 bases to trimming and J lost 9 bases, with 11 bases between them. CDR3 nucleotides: TGTGCCAGTAGTATTGACCGGGGACGGGAGCTGTTTTTT. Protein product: CASSIDRGRELFF.

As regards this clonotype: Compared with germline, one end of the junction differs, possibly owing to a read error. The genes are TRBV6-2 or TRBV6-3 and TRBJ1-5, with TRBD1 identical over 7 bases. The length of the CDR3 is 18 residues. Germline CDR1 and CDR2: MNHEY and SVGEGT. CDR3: CANSPGWDSGRSNQPQHF. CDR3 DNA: TGTGCCAACAGTCCAGGGTGGGACAGCGGGAGGAGCAATCAGCCCCAGCATTTT.

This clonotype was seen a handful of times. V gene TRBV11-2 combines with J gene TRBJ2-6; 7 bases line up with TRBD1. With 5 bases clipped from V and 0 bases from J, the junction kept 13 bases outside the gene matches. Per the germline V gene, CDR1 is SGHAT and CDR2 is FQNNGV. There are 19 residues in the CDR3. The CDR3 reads CASSTYSGTARSGANVLTF. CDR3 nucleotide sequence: TGTGCCAGCAGCACCTATTCCGGGACAGCCCGCTCTGGGGCCAACGTCCTGACTTTC. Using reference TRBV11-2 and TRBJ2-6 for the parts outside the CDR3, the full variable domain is EAGVAQSPRYKIIEKRQSVAFWCNPISGHATLYWYQQILGQGPKLLIQFQNNGVVDDSQLPKDRFSAERLKGVDSTLKIQPAKLEDSAVYLCASSTYSGTARSGANVLTFGAGSRLTVL.

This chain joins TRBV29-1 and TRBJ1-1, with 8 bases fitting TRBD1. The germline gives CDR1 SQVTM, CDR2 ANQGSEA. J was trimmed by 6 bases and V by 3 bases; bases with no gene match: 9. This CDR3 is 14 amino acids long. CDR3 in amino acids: CSVDDPGGGSEAFF. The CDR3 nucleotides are TGCAGCGTTGATGATCCAGGGGGCGGATCTGAAGCTTTCTTT.

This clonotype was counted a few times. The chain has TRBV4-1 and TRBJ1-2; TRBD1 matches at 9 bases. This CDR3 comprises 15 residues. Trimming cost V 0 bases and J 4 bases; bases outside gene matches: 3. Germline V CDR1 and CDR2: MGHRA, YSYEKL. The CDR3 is CASSQETGGAYGYTF. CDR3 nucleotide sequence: TGCGCCAGCAGCCAAGAAACAGGGGGCGCCTATGGCTACACCTTC.

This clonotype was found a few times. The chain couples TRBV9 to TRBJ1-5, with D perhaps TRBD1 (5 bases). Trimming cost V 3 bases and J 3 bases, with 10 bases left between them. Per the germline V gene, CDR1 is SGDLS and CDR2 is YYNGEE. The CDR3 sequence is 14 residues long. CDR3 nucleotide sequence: TGTGCCAGCAGCGCAGGCAGGGCCAATCAGCCCCAGCATTTT. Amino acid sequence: CASSAGRANQPQHF. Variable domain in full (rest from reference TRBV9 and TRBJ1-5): DSGVTQTPKHLITATGQRVTLRCSPRSGDLSVYWYQQSLDQGLQFLIQYYNGEERAKGNILERFSAQQFPDLHSELNLSSLELGDSALYFCASSAGRANQPQHFGDGTRLSIL.

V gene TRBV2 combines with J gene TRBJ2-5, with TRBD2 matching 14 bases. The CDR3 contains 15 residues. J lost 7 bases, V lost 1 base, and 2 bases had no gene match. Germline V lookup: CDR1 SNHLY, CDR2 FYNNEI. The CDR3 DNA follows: TGTGCCAGCAGTGAAGGGACTAGCGGGAGGTCGACCCAGTACTTC. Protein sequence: CASSEGTSGRSTQYF.

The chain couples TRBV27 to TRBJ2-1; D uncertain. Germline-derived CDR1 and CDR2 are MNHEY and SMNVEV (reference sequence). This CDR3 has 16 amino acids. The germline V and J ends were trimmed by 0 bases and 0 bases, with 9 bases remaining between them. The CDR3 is CASSLSQLLSYNEQFF. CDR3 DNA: TGTGCCAGCAGTTTATCCCAGCTACTCTCCTACAATGAGCAGTTCTTC.

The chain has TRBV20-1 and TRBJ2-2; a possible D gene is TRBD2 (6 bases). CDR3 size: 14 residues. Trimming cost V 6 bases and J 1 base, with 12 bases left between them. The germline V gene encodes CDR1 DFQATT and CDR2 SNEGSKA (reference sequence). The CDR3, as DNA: TGCAGTGCCAGGGCCGGGAGGAACACCGGGGAGCTGTTTTTT. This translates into CSARAGRNTGELFF.

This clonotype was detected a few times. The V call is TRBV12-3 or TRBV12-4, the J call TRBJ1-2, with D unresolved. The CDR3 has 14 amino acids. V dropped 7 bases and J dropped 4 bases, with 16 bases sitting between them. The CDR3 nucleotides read TGTGCCAGCAATCTCCGGACGGTTGTCTATGGCTACACCTTC. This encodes CASNLRTVVYGYTF.

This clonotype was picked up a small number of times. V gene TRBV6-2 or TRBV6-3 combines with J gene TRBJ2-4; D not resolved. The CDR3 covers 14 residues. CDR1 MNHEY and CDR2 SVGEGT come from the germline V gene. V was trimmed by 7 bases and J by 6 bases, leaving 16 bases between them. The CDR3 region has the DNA TGTGCCAGCACCCCTAAATGGACGGGAAACATTCAGTACTTC. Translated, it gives CASTPKWTGNIQYF.